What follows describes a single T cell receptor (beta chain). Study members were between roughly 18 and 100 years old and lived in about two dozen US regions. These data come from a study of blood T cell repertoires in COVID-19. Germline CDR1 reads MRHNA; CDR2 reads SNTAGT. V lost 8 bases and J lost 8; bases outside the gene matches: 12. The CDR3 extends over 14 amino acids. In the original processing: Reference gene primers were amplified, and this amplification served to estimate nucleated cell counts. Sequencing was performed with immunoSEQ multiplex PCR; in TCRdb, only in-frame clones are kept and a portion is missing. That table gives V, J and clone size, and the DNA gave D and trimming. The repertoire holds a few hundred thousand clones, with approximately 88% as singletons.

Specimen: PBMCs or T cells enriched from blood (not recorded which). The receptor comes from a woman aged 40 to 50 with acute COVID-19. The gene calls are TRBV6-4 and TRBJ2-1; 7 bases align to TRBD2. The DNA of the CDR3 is TGTGCCAGCGGCCTATTCTGGGAGGGGCATGAGCAGTTCTTC. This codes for CASGLFWEGHEQFF.